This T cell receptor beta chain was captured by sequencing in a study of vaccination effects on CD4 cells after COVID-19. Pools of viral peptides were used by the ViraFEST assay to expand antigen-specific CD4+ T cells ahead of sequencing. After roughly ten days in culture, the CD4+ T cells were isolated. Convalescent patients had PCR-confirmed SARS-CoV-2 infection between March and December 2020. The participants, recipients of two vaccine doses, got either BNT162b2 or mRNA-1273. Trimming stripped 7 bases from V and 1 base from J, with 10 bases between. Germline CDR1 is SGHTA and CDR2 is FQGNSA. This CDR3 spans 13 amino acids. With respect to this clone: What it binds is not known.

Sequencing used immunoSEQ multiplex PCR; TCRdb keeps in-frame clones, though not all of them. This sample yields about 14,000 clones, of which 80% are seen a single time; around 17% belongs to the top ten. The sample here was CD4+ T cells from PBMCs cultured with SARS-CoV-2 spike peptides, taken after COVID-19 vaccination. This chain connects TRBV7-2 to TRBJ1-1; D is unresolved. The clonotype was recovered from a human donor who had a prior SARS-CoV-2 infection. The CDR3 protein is CASIRVGNTEAFF. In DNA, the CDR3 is TGTGCCAGCATCCGGGTGGGGAACACTGAAGCTTTCTTT.